The sequence of this T cell receptor (beta chain) was determined in a study of identical twins. The study, taken as a whole, reports: Beta out-of-frame sequences showed weaker excess sharing between twins. Insertions were fewer in abundant cord blood beta clonotypes, whereas memory repertoires showed none of this pattern.

Healthy Caucasians were all of the donors. Of note for this clonotype: The antigen is undetermined. A much more abundant neighbour one base away suggests this may be a read error.

TCRdb passed the 5' RACE reads through MiXCR, listing each CDR3 protein once. The table has roughly 1,500,000 distinct CDR3 sequences, around 33% seen once. Deletions cut 1 base from V and 0 bases from J, with 7 bases between. The CDR3 is made up of 14 amino acids. The germline CDR1 and CDR2 sequences are SGHRS and YFSETQ. Material: cord blood. The chain employs TRBV5-1 and TRBJ1-1; no reliable D call. The TCR sequence derives from a newborn girl in good health. The CDR3 loop is CASSLIGLNTEAFF. In DNA, the CDR3 is TGCGCCAGCAGCTTGATAGGGTTGAACACTGAAGCTTTCTTT.